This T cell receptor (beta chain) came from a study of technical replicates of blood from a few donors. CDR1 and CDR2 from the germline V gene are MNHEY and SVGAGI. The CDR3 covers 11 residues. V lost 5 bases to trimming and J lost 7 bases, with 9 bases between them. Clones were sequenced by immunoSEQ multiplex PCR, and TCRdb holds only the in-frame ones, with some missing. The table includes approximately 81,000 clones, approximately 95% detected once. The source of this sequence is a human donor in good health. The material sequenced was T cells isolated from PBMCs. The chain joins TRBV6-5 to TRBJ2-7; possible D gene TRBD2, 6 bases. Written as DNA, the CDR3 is TGTGCCAGCAGTGGGGGGAATGAGCAGTACTTC. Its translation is CASSGGNEQYF.